The clone carrying this TCR beta chain was seen only once. The antigen is unknown. This sample is part of a study of OX40 agonist ivuxolimab in advanced cancers. As for the study in general: Patients were treated with intravenous ivuxolimab, dosed at 0.01 to 10 mg/kg and infused every 2 weeks. General study findings and limits: In the expanded peripheral T cells, antigen specificity was never determined. CD8+ T cells showed, on average, more clonal expansion than CD4+ cells.

Produced via immunoSEQ multiplex PCR; TCRdb's table is partial and in-frame only. The sample lists more than 9,500 clones, around four fifths occurring once. In germline, CDR1 is SGHVS, CDR2 FQNEAQ. V was cut by 3 bases and J by 4 bases, with 16 bases left in between. The CDR3 runs 16 residues. This TCR was sampled from an adult with an advanced solid tumor such as melanoma, head and neck, liver or kidney cancer. This chain uses TRBV7-8 with TRBJ2-1; perhaps TRBD2 as D (6 bases). Sequencing was performed on CD4+ or CD8+ T cells sorted from blood, taken in a trial of the OX40 agonist ivuxolimab. CDR3 in amino acids: CASSLGGEHLYNEQFF. The DNA for the CDR3 is TGTGCCAGCAGCTTGGGGGGTGAACACCTTTACAATGAGCAGTTCTTC.